This entry concerns a single TCR beta chain. Here immunoSEQ multiplex PCR was the method, and the copy in TCRdb shows in-frame clones only, minus some. The table lists 50,000 or so clones, 70% to 90% of them singletons, with 1.5% to 2% in the top ten. The source of the sample is a study of PD-L1 blockade in urothelial cancer. As to time point: peripheral blood 6 weeks after treatment start. Trimming pared 8 bases from V and 3 bases from J, leaving 20 bases between. The length of the CDR3 is 15 residues. Germline-derived CDR1 and CDR2 are MDHEN and SYDVKM. This chain links TRBV28 with TRBJ2-7; possibly TRBD1 for D (6 bases). This sequence originates from a man aged 50 to 59 with urothelial cancer. Sequenced here: PBMCs, sampled around atezolizumab (anti-PD-L1) treatment. The CDR3 nucleotides read TGTGCCAGCGGATTCCCAACAGGGACCTACTACGAGCAGTACTTC. Residues: CASGFPTGTYYEQYF.